Listed here are 8 T cell receptor beta chains from one sample, sequenced in a study of blood T cell repertoires in COVID-19. The repertoire was sequenced with immunoSEQ multiplex PCR; TCRdb's copy has only in-frame clones and lacks some. The table records 270,000 or so clones, about nine tenths of them present only once. The sample taken for sequencing was PBMCs or T cells enriched from blood (not recorded which). The receptors come from a woman aged 40 to 55 with acute COVID-19.

The table lists this clone with a count of one. The rearrangement uses TRBV7-3 and TRBJ1-2; 9 bases align to TRBD1. This CDR3 has 15 amino acids. Trimming removed 6 bases from V and 3 bases from J; junction bases left unmatched: 8. Germline V CDR1 and CDR2: SGHTA, FQGTGA. The CDR3 loop is CASSRTGGNDYGYTF. CDR3 coding DNA: TGTGCCAGCAGTCGTACAGGGGGCAATGACTATGGCTACACCTTC.

CDR3: CASSLGPNEQFF. The CDR3 coding sequence is TGTGCCAGCAGTCTGGGCCCCAATGAGCAGTTCTTC. The chain links TRBV6-2 or TRBV6-3 to TRBJ2-1; D ambiguous. The V and J ends lost 5 bases and 6 bases respectively, with 8 bases between them. The CDR3 covers 12 residues. CDR1 is MNHEY, CDR2 SVGEGT, per germline.

The V gene is TRBV5-6, the J gene TRBJ1-6; the D gene is possibly TRBD1 (6 bases). V dropped 1 base and J dropped 11 bases, with 13 bases sitting between them. The CDR3 is 14 amino acids. Germline assignment: CDR1 SGHDT and CDR2 YYEEEE. In DNA form, the CDR3 reads TGTGCCAGCAGCTTGCGCCAGGGGCCCGCACCCCTCCACTTT. Its translation is CASSLRQGPAPLHF.

V and J are TRBV5-1 and TRBJ2-2; D might be TRBD1 (6 bases). Germline CDR1 is SGHRS and CDR2 is YFSETQ. The ends were cut back, 5 bases at V and 4 bases at J, with 12 bases in the middle. The CDR3 consists of 14 residues. CDR3 coding DNA: TGCGCCAGCAGAGAAGGGGGAACCACCGGGGAGCTGTTTTTT. Protein product: CASREGGTTGELFF. The full variable domain, with the rest looked up from reference TRBV5-1 and TRBJ2-2, is KAGVTQTPRYLIKTRGQQVTLSCSPISGHRSVSWYQQTPGQGLQFLFEYFSETQRNKGNFPGRFSGRQFSNSRSEMNVSTLELGDSALYLCASREGGTTGELFFGEGSRLTVL.

This clone was recorded only once. The chain employs TRBV6-1 and TRBJ1-2; TRBD1 agrees at 7 bases. The length of the CDR3 is 14 residues. Germline V gene lookup returns CDR1 MNHNS and CDR2 SASEGT. The trim removed 0 bases at V and 4 bases at J, leaving 2 bases unmatched. CDR3 amino acids: CASSEAGGAYGYTF. DNA for the CDR3: TGTGCCAGCAGTGAAGCAGGGGGCGCCTATGGCTACACCTTC.

This chain's CDR3 is CASSLAGVTGELFF. The CDR3, as DNA: TGTGCCAGCAGCTTGGCCGGGGTAACCGGGGAGCTGTTTTTT. The J gene is TRBJ2-2, the V gene TRBV5-4; D perhaps matches TRBD2 (5 bases). The length of the CDR3 is 14 residues. Germline CDR1 is SGHNT and CDR2 is YYREEE (reference sequence). Between the trimmed V and J ends, which lost 0 bases and 5 bases, there was a span of 8 bases.

The gene calls are TRBV2 and TRBJ1-1, with D uncertain. There are 12 residues in the CDR3. Germline CDR1 reads SNHLY; CDR2 reads FYNNEI. V lost 8 bases to trimming and J lost 8 bases, with 15 bases between them. This CDR3 reads CASSWGVREAFF. CDR3 in DNA: TGTGCCAGCTCGTGGGGAGTAAGGGAAGCTTTCTTT.

The chain couples TRBV18 to TRBJ2-1, with D possibly being TRBD1 (6 bases). Germline values: CDR1 KGHSH, CDR2 LQKENI. The ends were cut back, 3 bases at V and 2 bases at J, with 8 bases in the middle. The CDR3 has 14 amino acids. CDR3 loop: CASSPRGTYNEQFF. The CDR3 nucleotides are TGTGCCAGCTCACCGAGGGGGACCTACAATGAGCAGTTCTTC.